This T cell receptor beta chain was sequenced during a study of T cell changes during pregnancy in multiple sclerosis. Sequencing was performed with immunoSEQ multiplex PCR; in TCRdb, only in-frame clones are kept and a portion is missing. The sample records about 40,000 clones, about 90% being singletons. This material consisted of peripheral blood, taken in the second trimester of pregnancy. The sequence derives from a female donor in good health, enrolled as a control in a pregnancy study.

The CDR3 protein is CASSSDGGNTQYF. For the CDR3, the DNA is TGTGCCAGCAGCTCGGACGGGGGGAATACGCAGTATTTT. V gene TRBV7-2 combines with J gene TRBJ2-3, with 7 bases aligning to TRBD2. V lost 4 bases to trimming and J lost 7 bases; unmatched junction nucleotides: 5. This CDR3 is built from 13 residues. Germline loops: CDR1 SGHTA, CDR2 FQGNSA.